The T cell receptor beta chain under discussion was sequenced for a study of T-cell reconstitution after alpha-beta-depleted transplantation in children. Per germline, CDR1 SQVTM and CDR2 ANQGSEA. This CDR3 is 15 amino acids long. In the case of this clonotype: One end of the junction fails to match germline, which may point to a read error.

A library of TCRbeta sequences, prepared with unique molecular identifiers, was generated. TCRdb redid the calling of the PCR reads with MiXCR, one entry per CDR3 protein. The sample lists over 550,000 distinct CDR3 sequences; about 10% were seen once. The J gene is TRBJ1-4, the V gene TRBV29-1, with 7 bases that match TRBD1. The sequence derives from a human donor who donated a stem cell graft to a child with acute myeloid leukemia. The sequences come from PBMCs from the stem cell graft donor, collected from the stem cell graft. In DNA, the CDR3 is TGCAGCGTTGAAGATATCCAGGGGGGGGGCCTTAAATCGGTTTTT. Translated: CSVEDIQGGGLKSVF.